The 20 T cell receptor beta chains in this list originate from one sample, sequenced in a study of CD8+ T cells in alopecia areata. RNA extraction and reverse transcription yielded cDNA as sequencing template. Libraries were prepared by immunoSEQ multiplex PCR; TCRdb keeps only in-frame clonotypes and omits some of them. The sample holds 90,000 to 100,000 clones, 50% to 75% seen once. The treatment was: oral pan-JAK inhibitor, 5-10 mg twice daily. The material sequenced was CD8+ T cells sorted from blood, taken at week 4, from a patient treated with tofacitinib. Receptors originate from a human donor with alopecia areata.

The chain combines TRBV27 with TRBJ2-3; 8 bases line up with TRBD1. The CDR3 sequence is 16 residues long. V shed 2 bases and J 5 bases; nucleotides not matched to a gene: 9. CDR1 is MNHEY and CDR2 is SMNVEV in the germline V gene (reference sequence). This chain's CDR3 is CASSLTRTGLGDTQYF. Written as DNA, the CDR3 is TGTGCCAGCAGTTTAACTCGGACAGGGTTGGGAGATACGCAGTATTTT.

The chain employs TRBV5-1 and TRBJ2-3; 8 bases map to TRBD2. The CDR3 contains 16 residues. The V gene's germline CDR1 is SGHRS and CDR2 YFSETQ. V shed 1 base, J shed 5 bases, and the junction held 9 bases outside the gene matches. CDR3 in amino acids: CASSLYSSGQGDTQYF. The DNA for the CDR3 is TGCGCCAGCAGCTTGTACTCTAGCGGGCAGGGAGATACGCAGTATTTT.

The chain is built from TRBV7-9 and TRBJ1-2; D is undetermined. CDR1 is SEHNR and CDR2 is FQNEAQ in the germline V gene (reference sequence). V dropped 2 bases and J dropped 5 bases, with 12 bases sitting between them. The CDR3 is 14 residues long. The CDR3 coding sequence is TGTGCCAGCAGCTTAATAGAGGATCCGTATGGCTACACCTTC. This gives the protein CASSLIEDPYGYTF.

This chain uses TRBV5-6 with TRBJ2-5; TRBD1 or TRBD2 may be the D gene (5 bases each). Deletions cut 0 bases from V and 5 bases from J, with 14 bases between. The germline V gene encodes CDR1 SGHDT and CDR2 YYEEEE. The CDR3 totals 15 residues. The CDR3 DNA reads as TGTGCCAGCAGCTTGGTCCGGGACCCTGGGGAGACCCAGTACTTC. It codes for CASSLVRDPGETQYF.

In this sample, this clone turned up a few times. The gene calls are TRBV7-2 and TRBJ1-5; unclear D gene. The germline gives CDR1 SGHTA, CDR2 FQGNSA. The CDR3 contains 15 residues. V was pared by 2 bases and J by 0 bases, with 8 bases between. CDR3: CASSLIQPSNQPQHF. CDR3 sequence (DNA): TGTGCCAGCAGCTTAATACAGCCTAGCAATCAGCCCCAGCATTTT.

The V and J genes are TRBV28 and TRBJ2-3; possibly TRBD1 for D (6 bases). CDR3 length: 16 residues. Germline V lookup: CDR1 MDHEN, CDR2 SYDVKM. Trimming took 5 bases from V and 4 from J, leaving 19 bases between them. The CDR3 DNA follows: TGTGCCAGCAGTGCGAGACAGGTTAGGGCCCCAGATACGCAGTATTTT. This codes for CASSARQVRAPDTQYF.

This clone is labeled medium-sized (0.01 to 0.1%). This sequence joins TRBV6-4 and TRBJ1-1, with D possibly being TRBD1 (5 bases). Per the germline V gene, CDR1 is MRHNA and CDR2 is SNTAGT. The germline V and J ends were trimmed by 6 bases and 4 bases, with 18 bases remaining between them. The CDR3 totals 15 residues. The CDR3 DNA follows: TGTGCCAGCAGCGAGCGGCAGGGTGAGGGCACTGAAGCTTTCTTT. Amino acid sequence: CASSERQGEGTEAFF.

The gene calls are TRBV14 and TRBJ1-5; no clear D gene. V lost 4 bases to trimming and J lost 0 bases, with 7 bases between them. In germline, CDR1 is SGHDN, CDR2 FVKESK. This CDR3 has 14 amino acids. CDR3 in DNA: TGTGCCAGCAGCCTTGACGGTAGCAATCAGCCCCAGCATTTT. Amino acid sequence: CASSLDGSNQPQHF. The whole variable domain, filled in from reference TRBV14 and TRBJ1-5, reads EAGVTQFPSHSVIEKGQTVTLRCDPISGHDNLYWYRRVMGKEIKFLLHFVKESKQDESGMPNNRFLAERTGGTYSTLKVQPAELEDSGVYFCASSLDGSNQPQHFGDGTRLSIL.

The V call is TRBV2, the J call TRBJ2-7; either TRBD1 or TRBD2 may supply D (5 bases each). The CDR3 spans 16 residues. In germline, CDR1 is SNHLY, CDR2 FYNNEI. The V end lost 5 bases, the J end lost 2 bases, and 19 bases lay between the germline ends. The CDR3 coding sequence is TGTGCCAGCAGTCGTCCCGGGGCCCATCGCCCCTACGAGCAGTACTTC. It yields the protein CASSRPGAHRPYEQYF.

The gene calls are TRBV4-1 and TRBJ2-1, with 9 nucleotides matching TRBD1. With V trimmed by 2 bases and J by 7 bases, 9 bases remained unmatched. Germline-derived CDR1 and CDR2 are MGHRA and YSYEKL. The CDR3 covers 16 residues. The chain's CDR3 is CASSQSITGTGNEQFF. DNA of the CDR3: TGCGCCAGCAGCCAATCTATAACCGGGACAGGGAATGAGCAGTTCTTC.

This clone was seen repeatedly, ten times or more. The chain couples TRBV6-5 to TRBJ1-2, with 7 positions matching TRBD1. The V gene's germline CDR1 is MNHEY and CDR2 SVGAGI. There are 16 residues in the CDR3. J gave up 7 bases and V 0 bases, and 11 bases lay outside the gene matches. The CDR3 DNA reads TGTGCCAGCAGTTACTCAACAGGGGCTGGCGGGTCTGGCTACACCTTC. It translates to CASSYSTGAGGSGYTF.

This clone was found a few times. The V and J genes are TRBV4-1 and TRBJ2-7, with a weak D call TRBD2 (6 bases). CDR1 and CDR2 from the germline V gene are MGHRA and YSYEKL. The V end lost 4 bases, the J end lost 5 bases, and 18 bases lay between the germline ends. The CDR3 loop spans 15 amino acids. For the CDR3, the DNA is TGCGCCAGCAGCCCTCTCCCCCGGGGGATCCACGAGCAGTACTTC. Amino acid sequence: CASSPLPRGIHEQYF.

CDR3 loop: CASRGTVTGELFF. DNA for the CDR3: TGTGCCAGCCGAGGGACAGTCACCGGGGAGCTGTTTTTT. The chain recombines TRBV6-5 with TRBJ2-2; 7 bases are shared with TRBD1. The CDR3 contains 13 residues. Germline trimming cut 8 bases from V and 4 bases from J; bases unmatched to any gene: 4. CDR1 is MNHEY and CDR2 is SVGAGI in the germline V gene.

The V gene is TRBV28, the J gene TRBJ1-1; D is ambiguous. The V gene lost 5 bases and the J gene lost 4 bases, with 8 bases spanning the gap. This CDR3 contains 12 residues. Germline V gene lookup returns CDR1 MDHEN and CDR2 SYDVKM. The DNA of the CDR3 is TGTGCCAGCAGTGAAAGCAGCACTGAAGCTTTCTTT. Its translation: CASSESSTEAFF. Drawing the rest from reference TRBV28 and TRBJ1-1, the complete variable domain is DVKVTQSSRYLVKRTGEKVFLECVQDMDHENMFWYRQDPGLGLRLIYFSYDVKMKEKGDIPEGYSVSREKKERFSLILESASTNQTSMYLCASSESSTEAFFGQGTRLTVV.

The rearrangement joins TRBV5-6 to TRBJ1-2; D uncertain. The germline V gene has CDR1 SGHDT and CDR2 YYEEEE. The CDR3 sequence is 11 residues long. The V end lost 2 bases, the J end lost 7 bases, and 6 bases lay between the germline ends. For the CDR3, the DNA is TGTGCCAGCAGCTTTGTAGGTGGCTACACCTTC. Encoded protein: CASSFVGGYTF.

The rearrangement links TRBV7-3 to TRBJ2-7; TRBD1 matches 8 bases. The CDR3 is 14 amino acids. In germline, CDR1 is SGHTA, CDR2 FQGTGA. The V and J ends lost 5 bases and 2 bases, in that order; junction bases with no gene match: 5. The DNA for the CDR3 is TGTGCCAGCAGCCCCGGGACAGGAGCCTACGAGCAGTACTTC. Its translation: CASSPGTGAYEQYF.

The chain uses TRBV5-1 and TRBJ1-5; possibly TRBD1 for D (5 bases). Germline CDR1 SGHRS, CDR2 YFSETQ. The ends were cut back, 4 bases at V and 4 bases at J, with 9 bases in the middle. The CDR3 covers 13 residues. The CDR3 region has the DNA TGCGCCAGCAGCGAGGGACGTAATCAGCCCCAGCATTTT. Protein product: CASSEGRNQPQHF.

The genes are TRBV5-1 and TRBJ2-3; the D is unclear. Germline assignment: CDR1 SGHRS and CDR2 YFSETQ. The V end was cut by 0 bases, the J end by 5 bases, with 13 bases between. The CDR3 contains 15 residues. CDR3 in amino acids: CASSLGQPVIDTQYF. CDR3 coding DNA: TGCGCCAGCAGCTTGGGCCAGCCGGTTATAGATACGCAGTATTTT.

This clone was detected a few times. The chain combines TRBV7-2 with TRBJ2-5, with 9 bases identical to TRBD1. The CDR3 runs 17 residues. The V and J ends lost 1 base and 4 bases, in that order; junction bases with no gene match: 10. Germline CDR1 is SGHTA and CDR2 is FQGNSA. In DNA, the CDR3 is TGTGCCAGCAGCTTAGGACATACAGGGGGCATAGGAGAGACCCAGTACTTC. The encoded protein is CASSLGHTGGIGETQYF. Complete variable domain (other parts from reference TRBV7-2 and TRBJ2-5): GAGVSQSPSNKVTEKGKDVELRCDPISGHTALYWYRQSLGQGLEFLIYFQGNSAPDKSGLPSDRFSAERTGGSVSTLTIQRTQQEDSAVYLCASSLGHTGGIGETQYFGPGTRLLVL.

This chain joins TRBV7-6 and TRBJ2-1, with a possible D match to TRBD2 (5 bases). The CDR3 has 14 residues. Trimming removed 0 bases at V and 2 bases at J, with 5 bases between. CDR1 SGHVS and CDR2 FNYEAQ come from the germline V gene. The CDR3 DNA reads as TGTGCCAGCAGCTTAGCCGGGGCCTACAATGAGCAGTTCTTC. Its translation: CASSLAGAYNEQFF. The full variable domain, completed using reference TRBV7-6 and TRBJ2-1, is GAGVSQSPRYKVTKRGQDVALRCDPISGHVSLYWYRQALGQGPEFLTYFNYEAQQDKSGLPNDRFSAERPEGSISTLTIQRTEQRDSAMYRCASSLAGAYNEQFFGPGTRLTVL.